This T cell receptor beta chain was sequenced in a study of shared clonotypes between healthy human individuals. Study-wide context: Donors were a couple of women and three men aged 18 to 49. Findings and caveats of the study: Tissue TCR repertoires likely differ from these blood-only repertoires. Few donors limited the genetic and exposure-history diversity represented. Of the naive CD4 clonotypes, approximately 5% were shared across a handful of donors.

Note on this clone: Its cognate antigen is unknown.

The assay was immunoSEQ multiplex PCR, and TCRdb's table has in-frame clones only and misses some. The sample consists of 550,000 to 850,000 clones, just under 75% of them appearing once. CDR1 is SGHAT and CDR2 is FQDESV in the germline V gene (reference sequence). This CDR3 is 14 amino acids long. J gave up 6 bases and V 2 bases, and 6 bases lay outside the gene matches. The sequenced sample was memory CD4+ T cells sorted from blood. Subset denoted: CD45RA-negative fraction. The sequence derives from a woman aged 25 to 39 in good health. The chain has TRBV11-1 and TRBJ2-7; 8 bases line up with TRBD2. The CDR3 DNA reads as TGTGCCAGCAGCTTATTCCGGGAGGGGGTCGAGCAGTACTTC. The encoded protein is CASSLFREGVEQYF.